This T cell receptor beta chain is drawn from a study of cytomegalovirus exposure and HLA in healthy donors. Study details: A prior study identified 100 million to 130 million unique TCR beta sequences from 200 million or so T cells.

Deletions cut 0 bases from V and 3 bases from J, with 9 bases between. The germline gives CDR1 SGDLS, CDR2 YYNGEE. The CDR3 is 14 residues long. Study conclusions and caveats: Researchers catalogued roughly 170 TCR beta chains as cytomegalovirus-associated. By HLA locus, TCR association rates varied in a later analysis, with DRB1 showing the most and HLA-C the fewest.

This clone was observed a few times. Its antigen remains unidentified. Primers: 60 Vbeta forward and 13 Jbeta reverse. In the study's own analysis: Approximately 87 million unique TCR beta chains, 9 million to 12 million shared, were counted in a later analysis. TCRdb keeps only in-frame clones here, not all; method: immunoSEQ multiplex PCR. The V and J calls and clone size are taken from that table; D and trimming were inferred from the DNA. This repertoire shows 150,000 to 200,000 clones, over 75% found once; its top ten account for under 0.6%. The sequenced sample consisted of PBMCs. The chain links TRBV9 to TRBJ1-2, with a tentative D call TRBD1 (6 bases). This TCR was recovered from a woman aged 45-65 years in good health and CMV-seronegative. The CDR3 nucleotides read TGTGCCAGCAGCGTAGATCCAGGGGACTATGGCTACACCTTC. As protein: CASSVDPGDYGYTF.